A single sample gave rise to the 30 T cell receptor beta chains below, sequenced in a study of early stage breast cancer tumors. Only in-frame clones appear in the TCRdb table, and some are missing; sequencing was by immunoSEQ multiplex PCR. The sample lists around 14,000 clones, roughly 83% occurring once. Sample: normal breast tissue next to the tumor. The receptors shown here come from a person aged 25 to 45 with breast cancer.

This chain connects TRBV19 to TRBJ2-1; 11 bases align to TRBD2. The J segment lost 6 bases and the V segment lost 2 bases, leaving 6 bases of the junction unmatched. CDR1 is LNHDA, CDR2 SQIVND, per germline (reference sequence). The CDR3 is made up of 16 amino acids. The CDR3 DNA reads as TGTGCCAGTAGTATATCTCTAGCGGGAGGTACCAATGAGCAGTTCTTC. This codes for CASSISLAGGTNEQFF.

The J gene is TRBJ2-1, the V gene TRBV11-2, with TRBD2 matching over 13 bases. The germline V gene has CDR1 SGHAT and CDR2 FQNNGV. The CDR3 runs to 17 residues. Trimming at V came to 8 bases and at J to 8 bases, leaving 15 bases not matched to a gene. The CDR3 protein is CASWKVRDTSGRDEQFF. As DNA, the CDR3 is TGTGCCAGCTGGAAAGTCAGGGACACTAGCGGGAGGGATGAGCAGTTCTTC.

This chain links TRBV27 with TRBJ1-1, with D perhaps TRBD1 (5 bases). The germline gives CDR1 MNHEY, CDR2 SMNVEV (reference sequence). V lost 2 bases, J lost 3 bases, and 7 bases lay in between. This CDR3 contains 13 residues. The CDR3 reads CASSLGGDTEAFF. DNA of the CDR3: TGTGCCAGCAGTTTAGGGGGGGACACTGAAGCTTTCTTT.

In nucleotides, the CDR3 is TGCGCCAGCAGCCCGGACAGGGGGATATCTAATGAAAAACTGTTTTTT. It specifies CASSPDRGISNEKLFF. J is TRBJ1-4 and V is TRBV5-1; 10 nucleotides align to TRBD1. The germline gives CDR1 SGHRS, CDR2 YFSETQ. V trimming: 4 bases; J trimming: 3 bases; junction bases outside the gene matches: 6. CDR3 length equals 16 residues.

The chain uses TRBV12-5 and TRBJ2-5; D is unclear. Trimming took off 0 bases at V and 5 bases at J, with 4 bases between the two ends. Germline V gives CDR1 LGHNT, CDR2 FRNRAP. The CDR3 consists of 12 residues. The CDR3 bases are TGTGCTAGTGGTTTGGTAGGGGAGACCCAGTACTTC. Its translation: CASGLVGETQYF.

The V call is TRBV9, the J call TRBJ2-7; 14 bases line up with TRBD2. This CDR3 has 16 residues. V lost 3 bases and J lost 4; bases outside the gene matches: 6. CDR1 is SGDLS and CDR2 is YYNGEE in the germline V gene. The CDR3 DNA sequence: TGTGCCAGCAGCGGGGGACTAGCGGGAGTTGAATACGAGCAGTACTTC. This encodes CASSGGLAGVEYEQYF.

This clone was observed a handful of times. The CDR3 DNA is TGCGCCAGCAGCCAAGACAGTACCTACGAGCAGTACTTC. This encodes CASSQDSTYEQYF. The V call is TRBV4-1, the J call TRBJ2-7; no clear D gene. V gave up 0 bases and J gave up 2 bases, with 5 bases separating them. Germline loops: CDR1 MGHRA, CDR2 YSYEKL. This CDR3 has 13 amino acids.

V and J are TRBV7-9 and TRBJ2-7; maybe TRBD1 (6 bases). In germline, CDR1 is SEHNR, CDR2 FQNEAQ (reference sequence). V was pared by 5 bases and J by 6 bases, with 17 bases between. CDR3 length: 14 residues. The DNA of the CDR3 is TGTGCCAGCAGCCAGGGGTGGAGTGACGGCGAGCAGTACTTC. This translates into CASSQGWSDGEQYF.

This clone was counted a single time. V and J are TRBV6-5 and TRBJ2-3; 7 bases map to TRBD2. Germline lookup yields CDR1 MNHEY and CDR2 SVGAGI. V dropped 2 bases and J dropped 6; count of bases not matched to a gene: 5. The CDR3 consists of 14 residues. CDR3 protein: CASSYRFGGDTQYF. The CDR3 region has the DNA TGTGCCAGCAGTTACAGGTTCGGGGGGGATACGCAGTATTTT.

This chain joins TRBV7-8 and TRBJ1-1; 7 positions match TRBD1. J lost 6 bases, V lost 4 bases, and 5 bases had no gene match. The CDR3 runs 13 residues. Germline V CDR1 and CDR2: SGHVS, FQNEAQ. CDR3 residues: CASSSDREAEAFF. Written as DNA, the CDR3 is TGTGCCAGCAGCTCAGACAGGGAAGCTGAAGCTTTCTTT. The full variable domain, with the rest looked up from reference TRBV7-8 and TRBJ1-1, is GAGVSQSPRYKVAKRGQDVALRCDPISGHVSLFWYQQALGQGPEFLTYFQNEAQLDKSGLPSDRFFAERPEGSVSTLKIQRTQQEDSAVYLCASSSDREAEAFFGQGTRLTVV.

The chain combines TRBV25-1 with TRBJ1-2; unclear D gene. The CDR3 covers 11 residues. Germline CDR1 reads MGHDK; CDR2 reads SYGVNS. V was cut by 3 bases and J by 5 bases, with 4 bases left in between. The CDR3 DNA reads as TGTGCCAGCAGTGACGGGTATGGCTACACCTTC. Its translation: CASSDGYGYTF.

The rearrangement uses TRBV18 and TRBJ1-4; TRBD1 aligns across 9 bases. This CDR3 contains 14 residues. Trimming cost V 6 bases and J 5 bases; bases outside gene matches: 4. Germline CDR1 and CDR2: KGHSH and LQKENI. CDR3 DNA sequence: TGTGCCAGCTCTGCCGGGACAGGGAATGAAAAACTGTTTTTT. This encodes CASSAGTGNEKLFF.

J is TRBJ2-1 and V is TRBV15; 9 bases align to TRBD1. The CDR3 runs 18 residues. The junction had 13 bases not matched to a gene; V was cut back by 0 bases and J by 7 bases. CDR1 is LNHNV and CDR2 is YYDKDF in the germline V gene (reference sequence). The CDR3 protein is CATSRDYLPGQGNNEQFF. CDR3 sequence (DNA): TGTGCCACCAGCAGAGATTATTTGCCGGGACAGGGAAATAATGAGCAGTTCTTC.

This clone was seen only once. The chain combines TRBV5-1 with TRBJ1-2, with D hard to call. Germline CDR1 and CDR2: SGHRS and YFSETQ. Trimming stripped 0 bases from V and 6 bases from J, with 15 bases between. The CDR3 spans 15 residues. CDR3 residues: CASSLADNRVDGYTF. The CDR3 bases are TGCGCCAGCAGCTTGGCCGATAACCGAGTGGATGGCTACACCTTC.

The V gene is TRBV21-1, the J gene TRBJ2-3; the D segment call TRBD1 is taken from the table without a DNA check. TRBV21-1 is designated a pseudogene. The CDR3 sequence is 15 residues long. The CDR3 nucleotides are TGTGCCAGCAGCAAGGGGACAGGAGACACAGATACGCAGTATTTT. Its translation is CASSKGTGDTDTQYF.

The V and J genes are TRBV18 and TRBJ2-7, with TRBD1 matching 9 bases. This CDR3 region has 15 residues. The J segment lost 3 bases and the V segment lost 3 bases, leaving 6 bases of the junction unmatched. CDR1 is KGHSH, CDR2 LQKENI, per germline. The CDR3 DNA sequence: TGTGCCAGCTCACCTGGGACAGGGATTAGCTACGAGCAGTACTTC. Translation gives CASSPGTGISYEQYF.

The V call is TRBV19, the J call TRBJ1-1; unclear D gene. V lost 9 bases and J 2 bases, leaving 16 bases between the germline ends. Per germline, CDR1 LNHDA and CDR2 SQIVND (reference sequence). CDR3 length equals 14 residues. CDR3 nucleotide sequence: TGTGCCAGCGCCCGGGTGACGGCTAACACTGAAGCTTTCTTT. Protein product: CASARVTANTEAFF.

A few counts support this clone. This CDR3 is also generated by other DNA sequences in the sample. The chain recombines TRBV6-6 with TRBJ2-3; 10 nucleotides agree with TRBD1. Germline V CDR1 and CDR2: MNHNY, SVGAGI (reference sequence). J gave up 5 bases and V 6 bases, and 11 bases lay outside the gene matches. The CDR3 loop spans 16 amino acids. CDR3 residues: CASSARGQGRIDTQYF. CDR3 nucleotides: TGTGCCAGCAGCGCCAGGGGACAGGGGCGGATAGATACGCAGTATTTT.

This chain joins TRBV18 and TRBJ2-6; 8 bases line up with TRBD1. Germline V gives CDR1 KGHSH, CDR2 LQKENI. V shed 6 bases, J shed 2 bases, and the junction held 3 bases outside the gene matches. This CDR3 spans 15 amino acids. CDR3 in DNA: TGTGCCAGCTCTCCAGGGGGCCCTGGGGCCAACGTCCTGACTTTC. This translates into CASSPGGPGANVLTF.

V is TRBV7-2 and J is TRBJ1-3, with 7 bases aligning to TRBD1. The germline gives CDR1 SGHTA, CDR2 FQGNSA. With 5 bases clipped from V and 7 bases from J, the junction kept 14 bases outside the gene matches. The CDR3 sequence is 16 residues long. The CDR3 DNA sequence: TGTGCCAGCAGCCGACATCAGGGTCAGGGGGAGAACACCATATATTTT. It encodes CASSRHQGQGENTIYF.

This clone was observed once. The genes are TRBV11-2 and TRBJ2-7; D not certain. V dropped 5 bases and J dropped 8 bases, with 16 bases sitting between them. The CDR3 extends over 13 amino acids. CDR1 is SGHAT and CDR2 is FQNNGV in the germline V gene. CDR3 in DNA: TGTGCCAGCAGCGGGTCGGAGCTAGTTCAGCAGTACTTC. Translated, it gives CASSGSELVQQYF.

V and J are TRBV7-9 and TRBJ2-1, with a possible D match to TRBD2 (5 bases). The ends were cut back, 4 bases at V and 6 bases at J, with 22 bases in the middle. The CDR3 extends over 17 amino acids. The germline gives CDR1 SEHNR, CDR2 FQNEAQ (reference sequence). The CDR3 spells CASSWPLLVRATNEQFF. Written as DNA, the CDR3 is TGTGCCAGCAGCTGGCCCCTACTAGTTCGTGCTACCAATGAGCAGTTCTTC.

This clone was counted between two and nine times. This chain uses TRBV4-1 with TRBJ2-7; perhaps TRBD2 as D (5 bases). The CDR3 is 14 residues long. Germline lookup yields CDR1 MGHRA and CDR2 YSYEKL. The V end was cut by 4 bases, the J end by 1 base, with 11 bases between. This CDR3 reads CASSPGVSSYEQYF. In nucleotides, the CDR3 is TGCGCCAGCAGCCCCGGGGTCAGTTCCTACGAGCAGTACTTC.

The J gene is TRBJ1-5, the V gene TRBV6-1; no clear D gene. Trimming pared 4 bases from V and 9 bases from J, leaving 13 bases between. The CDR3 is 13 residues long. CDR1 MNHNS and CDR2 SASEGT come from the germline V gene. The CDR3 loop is CASSADGLGPQHF. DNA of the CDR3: TGTGCCAGCAGTGCCGATGGGTTGGGGCCCCAGCATTTT.

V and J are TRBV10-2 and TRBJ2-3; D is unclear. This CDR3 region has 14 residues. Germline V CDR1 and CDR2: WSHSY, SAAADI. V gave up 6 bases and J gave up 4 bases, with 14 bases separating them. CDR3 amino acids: CASRQSPEADTQYF. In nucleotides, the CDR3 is TGCGCCAGCAGGCAGTCACCTGAGGCAGATACGCAGTATTTT.

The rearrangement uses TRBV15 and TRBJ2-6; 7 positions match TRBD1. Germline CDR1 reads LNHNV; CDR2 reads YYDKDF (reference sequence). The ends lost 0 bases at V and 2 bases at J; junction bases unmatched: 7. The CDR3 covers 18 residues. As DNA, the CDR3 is TGTGCCACCAGCAGAGATAAGTGGCAGGGGGCTGGGGCCAACGTCCTGACTTTC. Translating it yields CATSRDKWQGAGANVLTF.

CDR3 DNA sequence: TGTGCCAGCAGTTACTGGGCAGGGGGAGAGACCCAGTACTTC. It translates to CASSYWAGGETQYF. The chain couples TRBV6-5 to TRBJ2-5; 7 positions match TRBD1. The germline gives CDR1 MNHEY, CDR2 SVGAGI. With 1 base clipped from V and 4 bases from J, the junction kept 3 bases outside the gene matches. The CDR3 length is 14 residues.

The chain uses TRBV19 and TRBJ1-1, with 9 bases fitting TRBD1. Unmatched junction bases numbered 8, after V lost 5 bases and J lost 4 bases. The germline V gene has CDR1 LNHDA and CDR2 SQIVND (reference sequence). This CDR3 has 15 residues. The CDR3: CASSPWTGEFTEAFF. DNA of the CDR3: TGTGCCAGTAGTCCATGGACAGGGGAATTCACTGAAGCTTTCTTT.

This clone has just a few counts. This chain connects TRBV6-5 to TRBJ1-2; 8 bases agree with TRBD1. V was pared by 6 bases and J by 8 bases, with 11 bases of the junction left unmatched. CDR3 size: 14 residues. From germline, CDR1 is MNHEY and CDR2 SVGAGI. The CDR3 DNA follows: TGTGCCAGCAGCCCACAGGGGGGGAATTTCGGCTACACCTTC. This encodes CASSPQGGNFGYTF.

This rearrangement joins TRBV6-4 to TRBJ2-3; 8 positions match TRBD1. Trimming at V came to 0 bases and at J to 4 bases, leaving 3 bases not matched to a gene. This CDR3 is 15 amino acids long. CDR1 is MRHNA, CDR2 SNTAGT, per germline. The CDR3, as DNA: TGTGCCAGCAGTGACTCGGCAGGGGGCGCAGATACGCAGTATTTT. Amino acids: CASSDSAGGADTQYF.